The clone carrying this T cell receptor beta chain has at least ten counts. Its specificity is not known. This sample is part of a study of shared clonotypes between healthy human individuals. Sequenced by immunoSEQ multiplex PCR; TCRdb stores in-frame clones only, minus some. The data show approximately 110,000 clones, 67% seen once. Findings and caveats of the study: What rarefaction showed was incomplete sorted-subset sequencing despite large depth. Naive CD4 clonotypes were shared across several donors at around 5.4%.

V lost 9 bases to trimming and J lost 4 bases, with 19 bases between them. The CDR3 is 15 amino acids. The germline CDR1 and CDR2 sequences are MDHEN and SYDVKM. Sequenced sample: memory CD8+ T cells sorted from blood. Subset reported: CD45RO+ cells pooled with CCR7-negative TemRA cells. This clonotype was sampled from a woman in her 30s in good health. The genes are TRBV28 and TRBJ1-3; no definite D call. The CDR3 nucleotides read TGTGCCAGTTCAGTTAGGAGCGTCTCAGGAAACACCATATATTTT. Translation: CASSVRSVSGNTIYF.